The next 27 T cell receptor beta chains were all read from a single sample in a study of blood T cell repertoires in COVID-19 (TCRdb year 2020). The library was generated by the immunoSEQ multiplex PCR assay. TCRdb provides this immuneACCESS table in a form limited to in-frame rearrangements. Some clones are lacking; in checked studies, under half of them reflect an unresolved V gene, and why the rest are absent is not known. In this sample the table shows about 240,000 clones, approximately 83% of which occur a single time. Of the sample, about 9.5% falls within the top ten clones. The sequenced material came from peripheral blood. The receptors were gathered from a woman of 80 years or more with acute or convalescent COVID-19.

The J gene is TRBJ1-6, the V gene TRBV25-1; TRBD1 matches at 10 bases. The CDR3 is 15 amino acids. V lost 4 bases, J lost 3 bases, and 0 bases stayed unmatched. Germline lookup yields CDR1 MGHDK and CDR2 SYGVNS. The CDR3 loop is CASSGTGGYNSPLHF. The DNA for the CDR3 is TGTGCCAGCAGTGGGACAGGGGGCTATAATTCACCCCTCCACTTT.

The rearrangement uses TRBV7-9 and TRBJ2-5, with D perhaps TRBD1 (6 bases). The CDR3 runs to 15 residues. Germline V CDR1 and CDR2: SEHNR, FQNEAQ (reference sequence). The V end was cut by 4 bases, the J end by 2 bases, with 14 bases between. The CDR3 DNA sequence: TGTGCCAGCAGCTGGACACAGGGAAATCAAGAGACCCAGTACTTC. This translates into CASSWTQGNQETQYF. The full variable domain, in which reference TRBV7-9 and TRBJ2-5 provide the parts outside the CDR3, is DTGVSQNPRHKITKRGQNVTFRCDPISEHNRLYWYRQTLGQGPEFLTYFQNEAQLEKSRLLSDRFSAERPKGSFSTLEIQRTEQGDSAMYLCASSWTQGNQETQYFGPGTRLLVL.

This rearrangement joins TRBV19 to TRBJ2-4; tentatively, D is TRBD1 (5 bases). CDR3 length: 12 amino acids. Deletions cut 2 bases from V and 12 bases from J, with 11 bases between. The germline V gene encodes CDR1 LNHDA and CDR2 SQIVND (reference sequence). This chain's CDR3 is CASSINQGTQYF. The CDR3 DNA is TGTGCCAGTAGTATAAACCAGGGTACTCAGTACTTC.

V and J are TRBV10-3 and TRBJ1-6, with 9 bases matching TRBD1. Per the germline V gene, CDR1 is ENHRY and CDR2 is SYGVKD. The J segment lost 5 bases and the V segment lost 3 bases, leaving 8 bases of the junction unmatched. This CDR3 is 17 amino acids long. The CDR3 DNA reads TGTGCCATCAGTGACAAGGGACAGGGTACTGATAATTCACCCCTCCACTTT. This codes for CAISDKGQGTDNSPLHF.

The rearrangement links TRBV27 to TRBJ2-1; 9 positions match TRBD1. This CDR3 is built from 15 residues. V shed 6 bases, J shed 0 bases, and the junction held 3 bases outside the gene matches. In germline, CDR1 is MNHEY, CDR2 SMNVEV (reference sequence). Here the CDR3 DNA reads TGTGCCAGCAGAGTGGGACAGGGCTCCTACAATGAGCAGTTCTTC. Translating it yields CASRVGQGSYNEQFF.

V gene TRBV2 combines with J gene TRBJ2-4; 11 bases are a match to TRBD1. Germline trimming cut 5 bases from V and 7 bases from J; bases unmatched to any gene: 16. The CDR3 consists of 18 residues. Looked up from germline, CDR1 is SNHLY and CDR2 is FYNNEI. DNA of the CDR3: TGTGCCAGCAGTCTCCCAGGGGGATCCGGGACAGGGGGTAACATTCAGTACTTC. As protein: CASSLPGGSGTGGNIQYF.

The chain has TRBV23-1 and TRBJ1-6; no reliable D call. TRBV23-1 is annotated as an ORF whose role is uncertain. The CDR3 is 16 amino acids. V was clipped by 6 bases and J by 2 bases, with 14 bases between them. The chain's CDR3 is CASRPFTGTYNSPLHF. CDR3 bases: TGCGCCAGCAGACCTTTTACCGGTACCTATAATTCACCCCTCCACTTT.

J is TRBJ2-7 and V is TRBV6-1, with TRBD1 matching over 8 bases. Germline assignment: CDR1 MNHNS and CDR2 SASEGT. This CDR3 contains 18 residues. J lost 2 bases, V lost 3 bases, and 15 bases had no gene match. The CDR3 reads CASSDRLLDRVEAYEQYF. CDR3 DNA sequence: TGTGCCAGCAGTGATCGCCTCCTGGACAGGGTCGAAGCCTACGAGCAGTACTTC.

This sequence joins TRBV12-3 or TRBV12-4 and TRBJ1-3; D uncertain. The V end was cut by 8 bases, the J end by 2 bases, with 7 bases between. The CDR3 is 12 residues long. The CDR3 spells CASRPAGNTIYF. CDR3 sequence (DNA): TGTGCCAGCCGCCCAGCTGGAAACACCATATATTTT.

The chain employs TRBV6-6 and TRBJ1-1; D unclear. Trimming took 4 bases from V and 0 from J, leaving 15 bases between them. The CDR3 consists of 16 residues. CDR1 is MNHNY and CDR2 is SVGAGI in the germline V gene (reference sequence). The CDR3 here is CASSLGETVLNTEAFF. DNA for the CDR3: TGTGCCAGCAGTTTGGGCGAAACAGTACTGAACACTGAAGCTTTCTTT.

This clone showed up just once. The rearrangement uses TRBV9 and TRBJ2-5; 8 nucleotides align to TRBD1. The junction had 6 bases not matched to a gene; V was cut back by 1 base and J by 1 base. The CDR3 sequence is 16 residues long. Germline V CDR1 and CDR2: SGDLS, YYNGEE. CDR3 residues: CASSVTTGAGQETQYF. DNA of the CDR3: TGTGCCAGCAGCGTAACGACAGGGGCCGGCCAAGAGACCCAGTACTTC.

This CDR3 is CASSVFGTTPSGANVLTF. The CDR3 DNA sequence: TGTGCCAGTAGCGTTTTTGGGACAACCCCGTCTGGGGCCAACGTCCTGACTTTC. The J gene is TRBJ2-6, the V gene TRBV19; TRBD1 might be the D (6 bases). Germline assignment: CDR1 LNHDA and CDR2 SQIVND (reference sequence). The CDR3 is made up of 18 amino acids. Trimming removed 6 bases from V and 1 base from J, with 19 bases in between.

This rearrangement joins TRBV2 to TRBJ2-7; 9 nucleotides agree with TRBD1. V gave up 6 bases and J gave up 7 bases; unmatched junction bases: 4. Germline V gene sequence: CDR1 SNHLY, CDR2 FYNNEI. This CDR3 has 12 amino acids. Here the CDR3 DNA reads TGTGCCAGCAGGACAGGGGGTCGAGAGCAGTACTTC. Amino acids: CASRTGGREQYF.

V usage is TRBV28 and J usage is TRBJ2-7; 7 nucleotides align to TRBD1. Per the germline V gene, CDR1 is MDHEN and CDR2 is SYDVKM. The length of the CDR3 is 13 residues. V dropped 8 bases and J dropped 2; count of bases not matched to a gene: 6. The CDR3 region has the DNA TGTGCCAGCCGCACAGGGGTAACCTACGAGCAGTACTTC. This codes for CASRTGVTYEQYF.

This clone came up a few times. The chain has TRBV12-3 or TRBV12-4 and TRBJ2-5, with a possible D match to TRBD1 (5 bases). The CDR3 is 12 amino acids. V was trimmed by 5 bases and J by 5 bases, leaving 9 bases between them. The CDR3 nucleotides read TGTGCCAGCAGTCGCAACAGGGAGACCCAGTACTTC. This gives the protein CASSRNRETQYF.

This clone was observed once. J is TRBJ1-2 and V is TRBV7-9; TRBD1 matches 10 bases. The germline CDR1 and CDR2 sequences are SEHNR and FQNEAQ (reference sequence). J gave up 6 bases and V 0 bases, and 7 bases lay outside the gene matches. The CDR3 consists of 16 residues. CDR3 DNA: TGTGCCAGCAGCTTAGCACCGGGACAGGGGAACCATGGCTACACCTTC. Translation gives CASSLAPGQGNHGYTF.

The chain has TRBV30 and TRBJ2-6; 11 bases line up with TRBD2. The CDR3 spans 19 residues. V shed 3 bases, J shed 0 bases, and the junction held 10 bases outside the gene matches. Germline V gene data show CDR1 as GTSNPN and CDR2 as SVGIG (reference sequence). CDR3 bases: TGTGCCTGGAGCCGGCCACTAGCGGGGGTCAACTCTGGGGCCAACGTCCTGACTTTC. It translates to CAWSRPLAGVNSGANVLTF.

There are a few counts of this clone. The V and J genes are TRBV5-6 and TRBJ2-1, with D unclear. From germline, CDR1 is SGHDT and CDR2 YYEEEE. V dropped 1 base and J dropped 9 bases, with 14 bases sitting between them. The CDR3 contains 14 residues. The CDR3 is CASSLRGPLGEQFF. DNA of the CDR3: TGTGCCAGCAGCTTGAGAGGCCCGTTGGGTGAGCAGTTCTTC.

As concerns this clone: This specimen includes other DNA sequences encoding the same CDR3. This rearrangement joins TRBV3-1 (or the pseudogene TRBV3-2) to TRBJ1-5; weak D call: TRBD1 (6 bases). Germline CDR1 reads LGHDT; CDR2 reads YNNKEL (reference sequence). The ends were cut back, 0 bases at V and 3 bases at J, with 9 bases in the middle. CDR3 length: 15 residues. The CDR3 sequence is CASSQETGPNQPQHF. As DNA, the CDR3 is TGTGCCAGCAGCCAAGAGACAGGCCCCAATCAGCCCCAGCATTTT.

The chain links TRBV9 to TRBJ2-7; a possible D gene is TRBD1 (6 bases). The germline CDR1 and CDR2 sequences are SGDLS and YYNGEE. V was trimmed by 4 bases and J by 8 bases, leaving 31 bases between them. The CDR3 length is 18 residues. The CDR3 is CASSSEGDTQIGKYQQYF. Here the CDR3 DNA reads TGTGCCAGCAGCTCAGAGGGGGACACCCAAATTGGGAAATATCAGCAGTACTTC.

The rearrangement links TRBV30 to TRBJ1-6, with unresolved D. Germline CDR1 is GTSNPN and CDR2 is SVGIG (reference sequence). The V and J ends lost 3 bases and 5 bases respectively, with 11 bases between them. This CDR3 comprises 14 residues. The CDR3, as DNA: TGTGCCTGGAGGGAGGGTGGGGATAATTCACCCCTCCACTTT. Protein sequence: CAWREGGDNSPLHF.

The gene calls are TRBV12-3 or TRBV12-4 and TRBJ1-5, with D possibly TRBD1 on 5 matching bases. Trimming cost V 5 bases and J 11 bases, with 13 bases left between them. The CDR3 is made up of 12 amino acids. CDR3 bases: TGTGCCAGCAGTCTCCCCGGGGGGGCCCAGCATTTT. This gives the protein CASSLPGGAQHF.

This chain links TRBV2 with TRBJ1-5, with TRBD1 identical over 7 bases. Germline loops: CDR1 SNHLY, CDR2 FYNNEI. V gave up 5 bases and J gave up 3 bases; unmatched junction bases: 7. The length of the CDR3 is 15 residues. In DNA, the CDR3 is TGTGCCAGCAGTTCCGGACAGGCCCCCAATCAGCCCCAGCATTTT. It specifies CASSSGQAPNQPQHF.

This chain joins TRBV18 and TRBJ1-1, with TRBD1 matching 8 bases. The V and J ends lost 3 bases and 1 base, in that order; junction bases with no gene match: 10. Per the germline V gene, CDR1 is KGHSH and CDR2 is LQKENI. The CDR3 spans 17 residues. CDR3 region: CASSPVFQGAGNTEAFF. DNA for the CDR3: TGTGCCAGCTCACCCGTCTTCCAGGGGGCTGGGAACACTGAAGCTTTCTTT.

The genes are TRBV19 and TRBJ1-1, with unresolved D. The V and J ends lost 9 bases and 5 bases respectively, with 19 bases between them. Looked up from germline, CDR1 is LNHDA and CDR2 is SQIVND (reference sequence). This CDR3 comprises 14 residues. The CDR3 is CASPKTPRRTEAFF. CDR3 sequence (DNA): TGTGCCAGCCCTAAGACACCCCGGAGGACTGAAGCTTTCTTT.

Here the CDR3 reads CASSEQAGPYYEQYF. CDR3 nucleotide sequence: TGTGCCAGCAGTGAACAGGCAGGGCCCTACTACGAGCAGTACTTC. The genes are TRBV2 and TRBJ2-7; possible D gene TRBD1, 5 bases. The V gene lost 2 bases and the J gene lost 3 bases, with 14 bases spanning the gap. This CDR3 is 15 amino acids long. Germline CDR1 is SNHLY and CDR2 is FYNNEI.

The rearrangement joins TRBV27 to TRBJ2-5; D is possibly TRBD1 (6 bases). V shed 8 bases and J shed 7 bases, with 17 bases lying between them. Germline V gives CDR1 MNHEY, CDR2 SMNVEV (reference sequence). CDR3 length: 13 amino acids. The CDR3 reads CASGQNRVGTQYF. CDR3 coding DNA: TGTGCCAGCGGTCAAAACAGGGTGGGGACCCAGTACTTC.